These 31 T cell receptor beta chains share one sample of origin, sequenced in a study of CD8 T cells in Susac syndrome. A quantity of about 0.5 to 1 ug RNA underwent reverse transcription using random hexamers. TCRdb re-derived calls from the immunoSEQ multiplex PCR reads in MiXCR, one entry per CDR3 protein. The sample has around 190,000 distinct CDR3 sequences; approximately 94% are singletons. The sample taken for sequencing was CD4+ T cells from PBMCs. All receptors come from a human donor with Susac syndrome.

The V and J genes are TRBV18 and TRBJ1-6; possible D gene TRBD1, 5 bases. CDR3 size: 14 residues. The V gene lost 6 bases and the J gene lost 2 bases, with 8 bases spanning the gap. Germline-derived CDR1 and CDR2 are KGHSH and LQKENI. The CDR3 nucleotides are TGTGCCAGCTCGGCAGGGACCTATAATTCACCCCTCCACTTT. Translating gives CASSAGTYNSPLHF. The entire variable domain, with the rest obtained from reference TRBV18 and TRBJ1-6, is as follows: NAGVMQNPRHLVRRRGQEARLRCSPMKGHSHVYWYRQLPEEGLKFMVYLQKENIIDESGMPKERFSAEFPKEGPSILRIQQVVRGDSAAYFCASSAGTYNSPLHFGNGTRLTVT.

V gene TRBV4-3 combines with J gene TRBJ2-3; D gene ambiguous. CDR3 length: 14 amino acids. V gave up 0 bases and J gave up 5 bases, with 9 bases separating them. Germline lookup yields CDR1 LGHNA and CDR2 YSLEER. The CDR3 DNA reads as TGCGCCAGCAGCCAAGATGGTGCAGGAGATACGCAGTATTTT. Residues: CASSQDGAGDTQYF.

This clonotype was seen a handful of times. This chain links TRBV19 with TRBJ2-5; TRBD1 matches 9 bases. CDR3 length: 15 amino acids. Germline V CDR1 and CDR2: LNHDA, SQIVND (reference sequence). V shed 5 bases, J shed 4 bases, and the junction held 8 bases outside the gene matches. The CDR3 here is CASSAGTGLRETQYF. The CDR3 DNA sequence: TGTGCCAGTAGTGCCGGGACAGGGTTACGAGAGACCCAGTACTTC.

V usage is TRBV5-1 and J usage is TRBJ2-5; 9 positions match TRBD1. Trimming at V came to 1 base and at J to 5 bases, leaving 9 bases not matched to a gene. Germline CDR1 SGHRS, CDR2 YFSETQ. The CDR3 length is 16 residues. DNA for the CDR3: TGCGCCAGCAGCTTGTACGGCGGGACAGGGTCGGAGACCCAGTACTTC. It yields the protein CASSLYGGTGSETQYF.

This chain joins TRBV10-1 and TRBJ2-5, with 7 bases matching TRBD1. There are 14 residues in the CDR3. The V segment lost 3 bases and the J segment 4 bases; nucleotides outside the gene matches: 5. Germline V gives CDR1 WNHNN, CDR2 SYGVQD (reference sequence). In DNA, the CDR3 is TGCGCCAGCAGTGATACAGGGGCCGGAGAGACCCAGTACTTC. Residues: CASSDTGAGETQYF.

This clonotype was observed a handful of times. The CDR3 reads CASSQALLVAGRQTQYF. In DNA, the CDR3 is TGTGCCAGCAGCCAAGCCCTCTTGGTAGCGGGGAGGCAGACCCAGTACTTC. The rearrangement uses TRBV14 and TRBJ2-5, with 8 bases lining up with TRBD2. After removal of 1 base from V and 6 bases from J, the junction contained 13 bases not matched to a gene. Germline V gives CDR1 SGHDN, CDR2 FVKESK. CDR3 length: 17 residues. Full variable domain (outside the CDR3, taken from reference TRBV14 and TRBJ2-5): EAGVTQFPSHSVIEKGQTVTLRCDPISGHDNLYWYRRVMGKEIKFLLHFVKESKQDESGMPNNRFLAERTGGTYSTLKVQPAELEDSGVYFCASSQALLVAGRQTQYFGPGTRLLVL.

The genes are TRBV3-1 and TRBJ2-5, with D perhaps matching TRBD2 (5 bases). Between the trimmed V and J ends, which lost 2 bases and 2 bases, there was a span of 9 bases. The CDR3 consists of 14 residues. Per the germline V gene, CDR1 is LGHDT and CDR2 is YNNKEL (reference sequence). CDR3 DNA: TGTGCCAGCAGCCAAAGACTAAAACAAGAGACCCAGTACTTC. Translation gives CASSQRLKQETQYF.

CDR3 bases: TGCAGTGCGGCGGGCAGGCGGGGGCAAGAGACCCAGTACTTC. Protein product: CSAAGRRGQETQYF. This rearrangement joins TRBV20-1 to TRBJ2-5; 7 nucleotides align to TRBD2. The ends lost 6 bases at V and 2 bases at J; junction bases unmatched: 9. Germline CDR1 DFQATT, CDR2 SNEGSKA (reference sequence). CDR3 length: 14 amino acids.

The genes are TRBV20-1 and TRBJ1-2; the match to TRBD1 covers 7 bases. Germline V lookup: CDR1 DFQATT, CDR2 SNEGSKA (reference sequence). J lost 7 bases, V lost 6 bases, and 11 bases had no gene match. This CDR3 has 13 amino acids. The CDR3 coding sequence is TGCAGTGCGCCCACTCCAGGGGGGTCTGGCTACACCTTC. As protein: CSAPTPGGSGYTF.

V is TRBV10-3 and J is TRBJ2-5; the D gene is possibly TRBD2 (6 bases). Germline lookup yields CDR1 ENHRY and CDR2 SYGVKD. The V and J ends lost 6 bases and 0 bases respectively, with 8 bases between them. The CDR3 covers 13 residues. CDR3 nucleotide sequence: TGTGCCATCAGGGGACTGGACCAAGAGACCCAGTACTTC. Encoded protein: CAIRGLDQETQYF.

The rearrangement uses TRBV5-1 and TRBJ2-5, with TRBD1 matching over 7 bases. Per the germline V gene, CDR1 is SGHRS and CDR2 is YFSETQ. The CDR3 is 16 amino acids. V was clipped by 4 bases and J by 4 bases; unmatched bases: 13. The CDR3: CASSPRSTGRGETQYF. In DNA form, the CDR3 reads TGCGCCAGCAGCCCCCGATCGACAGGGCGAGGAGAGACCCAGTACTTC.

J is TRBJ1-2 and V is TRBV30; unclear D gene. The CDR3 runs to 12 residues. Trimming stripped 3 bases from V and 8 bases from J, with 13 bases between. Germline CDR1 GTSNPN, CDR2 SVGIG (reference sequence). Here the CDR3 DNA reads TGTGCCTGGAGCCTGGAGGCGGTCGGCTACACCTTC. Its protein is CAWSLEAVGYTF.

The rearrangement links TRBV20-1 to TRBJ2-7; 7 nucleotides agree with TRBD2. The germline gives CDR1 DFQATT, CDR2 SNEGSKA (reference sequence). The V and J ends lost 3 bases and 11 bases, in that order; junction bases with no gene match: 13. CDR3 length equals 13 residues. The CDR3 region has the DNA TGCAGTGCTAGCGTCCCACCAACCAGCGGGGAGTACTTC. Translation: CSASVPPTSGEYF.

This chain connects TRBV30 to TRBJ2-1, with D tentatively TRBD1 (5 bases). Trimming took 2 bases from V and 6 from J, leaving 11 bases between them. In germline, CDR1 is GTSNPN, CDR2 SVGIG (reference sequence). This CDR3 is built from 13 residues. The CDR3 DNA follows: TGTGCCTGGAGTAACGACAGATCCAATGAGCAGTTCTTC. Translating it yields CAWSNDRSNEQFF.

The chain employs TRBV19 and TRBJ2-4; 8 positions agree with TRBD1. Unmatched junction bases numbered 5, after V lost 5 bases and J lost 8 bases. The CDR3 covers 13 residues. In germline, CDR1 is LNHDA, CDR2 SQIVND (reference sequence). The DNA of the CDR3 is TGTGCCAGTAGTGGACAGGGAGAGGACATTCAGTACTTC. It codes for CASSGQGEDIQYF.

The rearrangement joins TRBV12-3 or TRBV12-4 to TRBJ1-5; weak D call: TRBD1 (5 bases). V lost 2 bases, J lost 2 bases, and 10 bases lay in between. The CDR3 is 15 amino acids. CDR3 region: CASSLRGEGNQPQHF. The CDR3 DNA is TGTGCCAGCAGTTTACGGGGGGAGGGCAATCAGCCCCAGCATTTT.

The chain is built from TRBV9 and TRBJ2-5, with 12 bases fitting TRBD1. Per germline, CDR1 SGDLS and CDR2 YYNGEE. With V trimmed by 7 bases and J by 6 bases, 7 bases remained unmatched. The CDR3 sequence is 14 residues long. The DNA for the CDR3 is TGTGCCAGCTCTGAGGGACAGGGGGCGAAGACCCAGTACTTC. Protein: CASSEGQGAKTQYF.

This chain links TRBV20-1 with TRBJ2-7, with 12 bases aligning to TRBD2. The V gene end was trimmed by 5 bases and the J gene end by 2 bases; junction bases not matched to a gene: 7. CDR3 length: 15 amino acids. Germline CDR1 and CDR2: DFQATT and SNEGSKA (reference sequence). CDR3 DNA: TGCAGTGCTCCTCTAGCGGGGGGGCCTACCTACGAGCAGTACTTC. Amino acid sequence: CSAPLAGGPTYEQYF.

The V gene is TRBV20-1, the J gene TRBJ2-1, with D unclear. The V end lost 5 bases, the J end lost 1 base, and 9 bases lay between the germline ends. The CDR3 is made up of 13 amino acids. Germline CDR1 reads DFQATT; CDR2 reads SNEGSKA (reference sequence). Here the CDR3 DNA reads TGCAGTGCTCGACACTATTCCTACAATGAGCAGTTCTTC. Translating it yields CSARHYSYNEQFF.

The chain is built from TRBV12-3 or TRBV12-4 and TRBJ1-6, with D tentatively TRBD1 (5 bases). Trimming cost V 5 bases and J 7 bases, with 9 bases left between them. The CDR3 sequence is 13 residues long. The CDR3 region is CASSPRQNSPLHF. The CDR3, as DNA: TGTGCCAGCAGTCCCCGACAGAATTCACCCCTCCACTTT.

This clonotype showed up just once. The genes are TRBV5-1 and TRBJ2-1; the match to TRBD2 covers 13 bases. The CDR3 has 16 residues. Germline-derived CDR1 and CDR2 are SGHRS and YFSETQ. V was clipped by 4 bases and J by 4 bases; unmatched bases: 5. CDR3 in DNA: TGCGCCAGCAGCCGCCTGGGACTAGCGGGGTACAATGAGCAGTTCTTC. Translating it yields CASSRLGLAGYNEQFF.

This chain joins TRBV7-3 and TRBJ1-2; D uncertain. Per the germline V gene, CDR1 is SGHTA and CDR2 is FQGTGA. V lost 5 bases, J lost 11 bases, and 15 bases lay in between. The CDR3 has 12 residues. The CDR3 coding sequence is TGTGCCAGCAGCCCCCCCGGAGGAAGGTACACCTTC. Its translation: CASSPPGGRYTF.

The gene calls are TRBV6-1 and TRBJ1-2; D ambiguous. The V gene's germline CDR1 is MNHNS and CDR2 SASEGT. V gave up 9 bases and J gave up 1 base, with 18 bases separating them. The CDR3 loop spans 15 amino acids. CDR3 protein: CASARMPDNNYGYTF. For the CDR3, the DNA is TGTGCCAGTGCACGTATGCCAGACAATAACTATGGCTACACCTTC.

The chain has TRBV5-1 and TRBJ1-1; D gene unclear. The germline V and J ends were trimmed by 0 bases and 6 bases, with 6 bases remaining between them. CDR1 is SGHRS, CDR2 YFSETQ, per germline. The CDR3 extends over 12 amino acids. This CDR3 reads CASSLESSEAFF. In nucleotides, the CDR3 is TGCGCCAGCAGCTTGGAAAGTTCTGAAGCTTTCTTT.

This chain connects TRBV5-4 to TRBJ2-1, with a weak D call TRBD2 (6 bases). V lost 4 bases, J lost 7 bases, and 18 bases lay in between. The CDR3 consists of 15 residues. Germline-derived CDR1 and CDR2 are SGHNT and YYREEE (reference sequence). The CDR3: CASSTGTPDLNEQFF. The CDR3 DNA sequence: TGTGCCAGCAGCACGGGGACTCCCGATTTAAATGAGCAGTTCTTC.

V gene TRBV29-1 combines with J gene TRBJ1-1; TRBD1 agrees at 7 bases. V lost 6 bases, J lost 1 base, and 11 bases stayed unmatched. The germline V gene has CDR1 SQVTM and CDR2 ANQGSEA. This CDR3 region has 15 residues. The CDR3 protein is CSVAAPGQRNTEAFF. The CDR3 bases are TGCAGCGTCGCGGCGCCGGGACAGCGGAACACTGAAGCTTTCTTT.

The chain uses TRBV6-5 and TRBJ2-5, with TRBD1 matching 7 bases. The V gene end was trimmed by 6 bases and the J gene end by 5 bases; junction bases not matched to a gene: 9. CDR3 length equals 14 residues. Germline loops: CDR1 MNHEY, CDR2 SVGAGI. CDR3 residues: CASSPGQRRETQYF. Here the CDR3 DNA reads TGTGCCAGCAGCCCGGGACAGCGCAGGGAGACCCAGTACTTC.

The chain is built from TRBV12-3 or TRBV12-4 and TRBJ1-2; D may be TRBD1 (6 bases). This CDR3 spans 14 amino acids. Trimming stripped 7 bases from V and 3 bases from J, with 15 bases between. The CDR3: CASTSGALYYGYTF. CDR3 sequence (DNA): TGTGCCAGCACTTCGGGGGCTCTTTACTATGGCTACACCTTC.

The rearrangement links TRBV23-1 to TRBJ2-4; D perhaps matches TRBD2 (6 bases). TRBV23-1 is designated an ORF whose function remains uncertain. The CDR3 is 15 residues long. V lost 4 bases and J 0 bases, leaving 10 bases between the germline ends. CDR3 sequence reads: CASSRPGGAKNIQYF. The CDR3 DNA reads TGCGCCAGCAGTCGGCCCGGGGGAGCCAAAAACATTCAGTACTTC.

The chain joins TRBV12-3 or TRBV12-4 to TRBJ2-7; D is unresolved. CDR3 length equals 13 residues. The V gene lost 6 bases and the J gene lost 9 bases, with 18 bases spanning the gap. The CDR3 spells CASSPTDTAAQYF. The CDR3 DNA sequence: TGTGCCAGCAGCCCGACTGACACTGCGGCGCAGTACTTC.

This clonotype has just one count. The rearrangement links TRBV24-1 to TRBJ1-1; D remains unclear. The CDR3 contains 11 residues. The V end was cut by 4 bases, the J end by 1 base, with 0 bases between. Germline V lookup: CDR1 KGHDR, CDR2 SFDVKD. CDR3 coding DNA: TGTGCCACCAGTGAGAACACTGAAGCTTTCTTT. Its translation is CATSENTEAFF.